The T cell receptor (beta chain) under discussion was sequenced for a study of cytomegalovirus exposure and HLA in healthy donors. Likely unrecorded immune exposures existed in these nominally healthy donors. PCR amplification relied on 60 Vbeta primers (plus 13 Jbeta primers). Profiled with immunoSEQ multiplex PCR; TCRdb holds only in-frame clones, not every one. This repertoire shows around 50,000 clones, about 80% found once; its top ten account for roughly 4.5%. In germline, CDR1 is LGHNT, CDR2 FRNRAP. The CDR3 loop spans 12 amino acids. The V end lost 5 bases, the J end lost 4 bases, and 7 bases lay between the germline ends.

The sequenced material came from PBMCs. The V call is TRBV12-5, the J call TRBJ2-3, with D unclear. The clonotype was recovered from a man between 25 and 39 years old in good health and CMV-seronegative. The CDR3, as DNA: TGTGCTAGTGGTCCCCCGGCAGATACGCAGTATTTT. Protein: CASGPPADTQYF.